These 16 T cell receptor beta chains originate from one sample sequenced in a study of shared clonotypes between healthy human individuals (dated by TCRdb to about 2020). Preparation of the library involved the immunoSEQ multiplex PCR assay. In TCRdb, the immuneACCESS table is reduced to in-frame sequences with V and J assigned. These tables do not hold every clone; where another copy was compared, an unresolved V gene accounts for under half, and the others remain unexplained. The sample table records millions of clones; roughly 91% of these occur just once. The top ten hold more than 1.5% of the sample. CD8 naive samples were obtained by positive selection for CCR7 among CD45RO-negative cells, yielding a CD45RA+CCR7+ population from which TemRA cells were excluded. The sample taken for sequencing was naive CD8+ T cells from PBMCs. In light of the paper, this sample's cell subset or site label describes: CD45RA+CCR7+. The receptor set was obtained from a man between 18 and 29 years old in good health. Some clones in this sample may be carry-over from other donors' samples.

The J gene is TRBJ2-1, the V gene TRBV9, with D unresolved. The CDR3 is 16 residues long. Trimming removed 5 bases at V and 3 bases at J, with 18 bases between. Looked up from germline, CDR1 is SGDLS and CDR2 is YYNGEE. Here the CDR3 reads CASSLERPDLYNEQFF. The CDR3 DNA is TGTGCCAGCAGTCTGGAGAGACCCGACCTCTACAATGAGCAGTTCTTC.

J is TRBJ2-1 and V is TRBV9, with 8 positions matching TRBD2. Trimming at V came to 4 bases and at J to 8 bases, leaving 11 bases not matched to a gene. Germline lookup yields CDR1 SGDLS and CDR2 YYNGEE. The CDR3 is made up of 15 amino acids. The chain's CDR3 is CASSPPVLAGDEQFF. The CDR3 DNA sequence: TGTGCCAGCAGCCCCCCGGTCCTAGCGGGTGATGAGCAGTTCTTC.

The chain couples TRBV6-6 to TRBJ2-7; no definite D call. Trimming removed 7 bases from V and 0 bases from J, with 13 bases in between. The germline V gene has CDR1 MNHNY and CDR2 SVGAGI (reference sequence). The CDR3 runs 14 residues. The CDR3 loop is CASTHRPDSYEQYF. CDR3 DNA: TGTGCCAGCACTCACCGTCCAGACTCCTACGAGCAGTACTTC.

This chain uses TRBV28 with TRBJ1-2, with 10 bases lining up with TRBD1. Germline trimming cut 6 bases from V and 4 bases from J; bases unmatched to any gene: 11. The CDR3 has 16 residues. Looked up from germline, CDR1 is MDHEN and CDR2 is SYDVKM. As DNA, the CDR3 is TGTGCCAGCAGCCGTGACAGGGGGCATTCCGGCTATGGCTACACCTTC. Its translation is CASSRDRGHSGYGYTF.

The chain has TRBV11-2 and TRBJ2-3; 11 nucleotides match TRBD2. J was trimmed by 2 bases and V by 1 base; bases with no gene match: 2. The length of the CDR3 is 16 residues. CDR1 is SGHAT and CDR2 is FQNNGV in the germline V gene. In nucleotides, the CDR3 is TGTGCCAGCAGCTTAGTAGCGGGAGGGAACACAGATACGCAGTATTTT. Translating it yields CASSLVAGGNTDTQYF.

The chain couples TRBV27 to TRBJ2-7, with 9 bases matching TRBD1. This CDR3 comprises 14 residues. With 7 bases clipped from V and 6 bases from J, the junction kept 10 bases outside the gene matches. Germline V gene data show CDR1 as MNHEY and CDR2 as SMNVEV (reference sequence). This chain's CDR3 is CASTPRGQGFEQYF. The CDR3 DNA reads TGTGCCAGCACCCCCAGGGGACAGGGCTTCGAGCAGTACTTC.

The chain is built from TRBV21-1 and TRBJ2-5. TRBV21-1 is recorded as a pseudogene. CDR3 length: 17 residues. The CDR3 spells CASSKPETGAPRGTQYF. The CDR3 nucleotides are TGTGCCAGCAGCAAACCCGAAACGGGGGCACCCCGAGGGACCCAGTACTTC.

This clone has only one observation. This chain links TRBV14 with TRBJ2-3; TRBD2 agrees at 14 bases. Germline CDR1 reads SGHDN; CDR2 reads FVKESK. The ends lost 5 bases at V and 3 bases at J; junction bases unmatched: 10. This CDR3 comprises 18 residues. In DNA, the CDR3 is TGTGCCAGCAGCATGACTAGCGGGAGGGCCGTCAAGACAGATACGCAGTATTTT. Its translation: CASSMTSGRAVKTDTQYF.

CDR3 coding DNA: TGTGCCAGCAGTTTAATGGCGGTTTCGGGGAACACTGAAGCTTTCTTT. Protein: CASSLMAVSGNTEAFF. This chain connects TRBV27 to TRBJ1-1; D is undetermined. Per the germline V gene, CDR1 is MNHEY and CDR2 is SMNVEV (reference sequence). V was shortened by 2 bases and J by 1 base, with 14 bases between the two germline ends. The CDR3 spans 16 residues.

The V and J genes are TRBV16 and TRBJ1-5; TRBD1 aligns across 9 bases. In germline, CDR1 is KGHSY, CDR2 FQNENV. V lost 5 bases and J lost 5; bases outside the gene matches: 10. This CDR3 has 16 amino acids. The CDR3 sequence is CASSEKPGQGYQPQHF. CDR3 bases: TGTGCCAGCAGCGAAAAGCCGGGACAGGGTTATCAGCCCCAGCATTTT. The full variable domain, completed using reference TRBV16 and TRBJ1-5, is GEEVAQTPKHLVRGEGQKAKLYCAPIKGHSYVFWYQQVLKNEFKFLISFQNENVFDETGMPKERFSAKCLPNSPCSLEIQATKLEDSAVYFCASSEKPGQGYQPQHFGDGTRLSIL.

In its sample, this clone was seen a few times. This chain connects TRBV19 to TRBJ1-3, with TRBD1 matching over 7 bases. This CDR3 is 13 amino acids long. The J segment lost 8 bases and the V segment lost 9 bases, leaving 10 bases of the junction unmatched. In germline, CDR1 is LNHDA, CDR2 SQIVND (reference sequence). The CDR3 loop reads CASQGGTLDTIYF. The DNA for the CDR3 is TGTGCCAGCCAAGGGGGCACGCTTGACACCATATATTTT.

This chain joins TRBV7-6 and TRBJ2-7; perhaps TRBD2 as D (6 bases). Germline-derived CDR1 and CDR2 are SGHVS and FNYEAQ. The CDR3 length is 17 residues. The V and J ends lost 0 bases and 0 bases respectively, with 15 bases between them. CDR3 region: CASSLALGGGSSYEQYF. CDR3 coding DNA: TGTGCCAGCAGCTTAGCGTTGGGGGGTGGGAGCTCCTACGAGCAGTACTTC.

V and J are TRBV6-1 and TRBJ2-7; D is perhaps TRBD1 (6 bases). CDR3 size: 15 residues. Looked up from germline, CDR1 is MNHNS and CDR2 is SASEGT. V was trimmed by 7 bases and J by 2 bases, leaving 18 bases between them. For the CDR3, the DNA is TGTGCCAGCACCATCCGACAGGCCGGAGCCTACGAGCAGTACTTC. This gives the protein CASTIRQAGAYEQYF.

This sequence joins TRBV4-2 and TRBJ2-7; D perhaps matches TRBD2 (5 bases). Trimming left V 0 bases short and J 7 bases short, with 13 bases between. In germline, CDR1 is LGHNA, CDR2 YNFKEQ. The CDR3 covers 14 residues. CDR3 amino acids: CASSQDLAPGEQYF. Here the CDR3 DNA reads TGTGCCAGCAGCCAAGATCTAGCCCCGGGGGAGCAGTACTTC.

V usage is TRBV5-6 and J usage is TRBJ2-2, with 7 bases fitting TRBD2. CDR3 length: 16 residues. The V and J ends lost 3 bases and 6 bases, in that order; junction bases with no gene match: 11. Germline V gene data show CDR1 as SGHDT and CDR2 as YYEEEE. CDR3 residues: CASSSSERESPGELFF. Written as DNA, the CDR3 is TGTGCCAGCAGCTCTTCCGAGCGGGAAAGTCCCGGGGAGCTGTTTTTT.

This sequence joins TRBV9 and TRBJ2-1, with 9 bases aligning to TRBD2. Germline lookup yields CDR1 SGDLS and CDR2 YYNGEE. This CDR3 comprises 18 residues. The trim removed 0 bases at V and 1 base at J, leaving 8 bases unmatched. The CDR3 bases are TGTGCCAGCAGCGTAGCTACGGTAGCGGGAGATTCCTACAATGAGCAGTTCTTC. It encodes CASSVATVAGDSYNEQFF.